Below, 32 T cell receptor beta chains from the same sample are listed, as sequenced in a study of shared T cell receptors in the human thymus. Profiling relied on immunoSEQ multiplex PCR, and the TCRdb table lists in-frame clones only, not all of them. The data show some 700,000 clones, 88% seen once. The sample also formed part of further work on human thymus T cells.

The sample comprised thymocytes. Receptors were obtained from a boy in the first two years of life with a congenital heart defect.

This clone was picked up a small number of times. The chain recombines TRBV4-3 with TRBJ2-7, with 8 bases fitting TRBD2. V lost 4 bases and J lost 2; bases outside the gene matches: 7. Germline CDR1 is LGHNA and CDR2 is YSLEER. The CDR3 length is 15 residues. In nucleotides, the CDR3 is TGCGCCAGCAGCCCCTGGGCGGGAGGCACCTACGAGCAGTACTTC. Translation: CASSPWAGGTYEQYF.

This clone was observed once. This sequence joins TRBV18 and TRBJ1-3; D is ambiguous. The CDR3 runs 18 residues. The V gene lost 5 bases and the J gene lost 7 bases, with 27 bases spanning the gap. Germline CDR1 reads KGHSH; CDR2 reads LQKENI. This CDR3 is CASSGPSSGPRLWNTIYF. The CDR3 DNA reads TGTGCCAGCTCAGGTCCCTCCAGCGGGCCCCGTCTTTGGAACACCATATATTTT.

The rearrangement uses TRBV20-1 and TRBJ2-7; TRBD1 is a possible D gene (6 bases). Deletions cut 3 bases from V and 12 bases from J, with 15 bases between. In germline, CDR1 is DFQATT, CDR2 SNEGSKA (reference sequence). The CDR3 runs 11 residues. The CDR3 here is CSASQDRFRYF. The DNA for the CDR3 is TGCAGTGCTAGCCAAGACAGGTTTCGGTACTTC.

The chain is built from TRBV27 and TRBJ2-1; 7 bases map to TRBD1. Germline assignment: CDR1 MNHEY and CDR2 SMNVEV (reference sequence). The CDR3 covers 15 residues. The trim removed 4 bases at V and 10 bases at J, leaving 13 bases unmatched. DNA of the CDR3: TGTGCCAGCAGTTCCGATAACAGGGGCGAGGAGGAGCAGTTCTTC. Protein product: CASSSDNRGEEEQFF.

The V call is TRBV5-1, the J call TRBJ2-5, with 9 bases matching TRBD1. This CDR3 is built from 15 residues. The J segment lost 3 bases and the V segment lost 4 bases, leaving 7 bases of the junction unmatched. Germline assignment: CDR1 SGHRS and CDR2 YFSETQ. The CDR3: CASSPTGTGKETQYF. The CDR3 nucleotides read TGCGCCAGCAGCCCCACCGGGACAGGGAAAGAGACCCAGTACTTC.

This chain joins TRBV9 and TRBJ2-5; D is uncertain. The CDR3 covers 14 residues. Germline assignment: CDR1 SGDLS and CDR2 YYNGEE. The V and J ends lost 1 base and 2 bases respectively, with 9 bases between them. The CDR3: CASSVSPVQETQYF. The DNA for the CDR3 is TGTGCCAGCAGCGTATCGCCGGTACAAGAGACCCAGTACTTC.

V gene TRBV2 combines with J gene TRBJ2-7; D may be TRBD1 (6 bases). Germline V gene sequence: CDR1 SNHLY, CDR2 FYNNEI. The CDR3 is 15 residues long. Deletions cut 6 bases from V and 4 bases from J, with 19 bases between. The CDR3, as DNA: TGTGCCAGCAGGAAAGGACAGCCTTGGGGGTACGAGCAGTACTTC. Its translation: CASRKGQPWGYEQYF.

CDR3 in DNA: TGTGCCAGCAGTGAAAGTCACTTTGACAATGAGCAGTTCTTC. Translated, it gives CASSESHFDNEQFF. This chain joins TRBV2 and TRBJ2-1; no reliable D call. Trimming removed 2 bases at V and 5 bases at J, with 10 bases between. The CDR3 is 14 amino acids. Germline V CDR1 and CDR2: SNHLY, FYNNEI.

V gene TRBV25-1 combines with J gene TRBJ1-1, with D possibly being TRBD1 (5 bases). The ends were cut back, 6 bases at V and 4 bases at J, with 21 bases in the middle. The CDR3 totals 16 residues. From germline, CDR1 is MGHDK and CDR2 SYGVNS. The CDR3 reads CASRGGFPNEFTEAFF. The CDR3 bases are TGTGCCAGCAGGGGGGGATTTCCAAACGAGTTCACTGAAGCTTTCTTT.

This clone showed up just once. The V gene is TRBV4-3, the J gene TRBJ2-3, with 14 positions matching TRBD2. The CDR3 is 18 residues long. The germline V gene encodes CDR1 LGHNA and CDR2 YSLEER. Trimming cost V 4 bases and J 1 base; bases outside gene matches: 7. The CDR3 reads CASSPGTSGSWGTDTQYF. CDR3 sequence (DNA): TGCGCCAGCAGCCCCGGGACTAGCGGGAGTTGGGGCACAGATACGCAGTATTTT.

This chain connects TRBV7-9 to TRBJ2-1; 14 nucleotides line up with TRBD2. The CDR3 covers 17 residues. Germline-derived CDR1 and CDR2 are SEHNR and FQNEAQ (reference sequence). J was trimmed by 6 bases and V by 0 bases; bases with no gene match: 4. The DNA for the CDR3 is TGTGCCAGCAGCTTAGCTGGACTAGCGGGAGGTTTCAATGAGCAGTTCTTC. Its translation is CASSLAGLAGGFNEQFF.

This clone was counted once. The chain combines TRBV21-1 with TRBJ2-1; the table's TRBD2 call for D was not verified on the DNA. TRBV21-1 has pseudogene status. This CDR3 spans 15 amino acids. The CDR3 DNA sequence: TGTGCCAGCAGCCATAGCGTTTATCCCTACAATGAGCAGTTCTTC. This gives the protein CASSHSVYPYNEQFF.

The chain is built from TRBV19 and TRBJ2-4; weak D call: TRBD2 (5 bases). The V gene lost 10 bases and the J gene lost 3 bases, with 13 bases spanning the gap. Germline CDR1 LNHDA, CDR2 SQIVND (reference sequence). The CDR3 runs to 13 residues. The CDR3: CATRNRGKNIQYF. CDR3 nucleotide sequence: TGTGCCACAAGGAATCGGGGCAAAAACATTCAGTACTTC.

The chain links TRBV25-1 to TRBJ2-1; 9 bases match TRBD2. J lost 3 bases, V lost 1 base, and 1 base had no gene match. Germline V gene sequence: CDR1 MGHDK, CDR2 SYGVNS. This CDR3 spans 15 amino acids. The DNA of the CDR3 is TGTGCCAGCAGTGAATTGCGGGGGGGCTACAATGAGCAGTTCTTC. Amino acids: CASSELRGGYNEQFF.

The chain recombines TRBV19 with TRBJ2-7; 12 bases agree with TRBD2. CDR3 length equals 18 residues. Trimming removed 7 bases from V and 2 bases from J; junction bases left unmatched: 15. CDR1 and CDR2 (germline): LNHDA, SQIVND (reference sequence). CDR3 sequence: CASTPTGLAGQFAYEQYF. The CDR3 DNA is TGTGCCAGTACCCCTACTGGACTAGCGGGGCAATTCGCCTACGAGCAGTACTTC.

V usage is TRBV9 and J usage is TRBJ2-2; TRBD2 aligns across 8 bases. There are 17 residues in the CDR3. CDR1 and CDR2 (germline): SGDLS, YYNGEE. The trim removed 2 bases at V and 1 base at J, leaving 7 bases unmatched. CDR3 sequence: CASSVSDGRVNTGELFF. The CDR3 DNA follows: TGTGCCAGCAGCGTGTCGGACGGGAGGGTGAACACCGGGGAGCTGTTTTTT.

V usage is TRBV5-1 and J usage is TRBJ2-5; TRBD2 agrees at 8 bases. CDR3 length: 15 residues. Germline-derived CDR1 and CDR2 are SGHRS and YFSETQ. The V gene end was trimmed by 3 bases and the J gene end by 2 bases; junction bases not matched to a gene: 6. CDR3 protein: CASSSRGGEQETQYF. CDR3 nucleotides: TGCGCCAGCAGCTCTCGGGGGGGAGAGCAAGAGACCCAGTACTTC.

This CDR3 reads CASSRKTSLEQFF. The CDR3 nucleotides read TGCGCCAGCAGCCGTAAGACTAGTTTGGAGCAGTTCTTC. The V gene is TRBV4-1, the J gene TRBJ2-1, with D possibly being TRBD2 (6 bases). There are 13 residues in the CDR3. Germline loops: CDR1 MGHRA, CDR2 YSYEKL. The germline V and J ends were trimmed by 4 bases and 10 bases, with 14 bases remaining between them.

The chain has TRBV4-2 and TRBJ2-1, with D possibly matching TRBD1 (5 bases). Looked up from germline, CDR1 is LGHNA and CDR2 is YNFKEQ. V was cut by 7 bases and J by 7 bases, with 14 bases left in between. The CDR3 is 13 amino acids. The CDR3 nucleotides read TGTGCCAGCACTACTCAAGGGGAAAATGAGCAGTTCTTC. Protein sequence: CASTTQGENEQFF.

This sequence joins TRBV9 and TRBJ1-4; 9 bases align to TRBD1. The ends lost 0 bases at V and 4 bases at J; junction bases unmatched: 7. The CDR3 sequence is 17 residues long. Germline CDR1 SGDLS, CDR2 YYNGEE. CDR3 in DNA: TGTGCCAGCAGCGTAGGGGACAGGGTGGCGATTAATGAAAAACTGTTTTTT. Its translation: CASSVGDRVAINEKLFF. The variable domain in full, with the rest retrieved from reference TRBV9 and TRBJ1-4, is DSGVTQTPKHLITATGQRVTLRCSPRSGDLSVYWYQQSLDQGLQFLIQYYNGEERAKGNILERFSAQQFPDLHSELNLSSLELGDSALYFCASSVGDRVAINEKLFFGSGTQLSVL.

This clone was observed a few times. Additional DNA sequences in this sample encode the identical CDR3. CDR3: CASSSLAGVTGELFF. The DNA for the CDR3 is TGTGCCAGCAGTTCTCTAGCGGGAGTAACCGGGGAGCTGTTTTTT. The rearrangement joins TRBV6-5 to TRBJ2-2, with 10 bases lining up with TRBD2. This CDR3 region has 15 residues. The germline CDR1 and CDR2 sequences are MNHEY and SVGAGI. Trimming at V came to 4 bases and at J to 5 bases, leaving 4 bases not matched to a gene.

The chain is built from TRBV19 and TRBJ1-5; 8 bases align to TRBD1. Germline CDR1 LNHDA, CDR2 SQIVND (reference sequence). The V segment lost 8 bases and the J segment 0 bases; nucleotides outside the gene matches: 12. This CDR3 is built from 17 residues. The CDR3 nucleotides are TGTGCCAGTCTGAAGACAGGGGCCCCGTATAGCAATCAGCCCCAGCATTTT. Its translation is CASLKTGAPYSNQPQHF.

This chain connects TRBV5-1 to TRBJ2-7; TRBD2 is a possible D gene (5 bases). V was shortened by 1 base and J by 3 bases, with 14 bases between the two germline ends. The germline V gene has CDR1 SGHRS and CDR2 YFSETQ. The CDR3 spans 15 residues. The CDR3 sequence is CASSLYVGVIYEQYF. The CDR3 bases are TGCGCCAGCAGCTTGTATGTGGGAGTGATCTACGAGCAGTACTTC.

This chain uses TRBV11-2 with TRBJ2-3; TRBD2 matches 9 bases. The junction had 2 bases not matched to a gene; V was cut back by 0 bases and J by 1 base. This CDR3 has 16 residues. Per germline, CDR1 SGHAT and CDR2 FQNNGV. The CDR3 region is CASSLDPSGGTDTQYF. CDR3 DNA sequence: TGTGCCAGCAGCTTAGACCCTAGCGGGGGCACAGATACGCAGTATTTT.

Note on this clone: The sample has other DNA sequences that encode this CDR3 too. The genes are TRBV7-2 and TRBJ2-5; D is possibly TRBD1 (6 bases). The germline V gene encodes CDR1 SGHTA and CDR2 FQGNSA. The CDR3 loop spans 13 amino acids. V was cut by 1 base and J by 5 bases, with 8 bases left in between. CDR3 nucleotide sequence: TGTGCCAGCAGCTTAGGGGGGCGGGAGACCCAGTACTTC. It specifies CASSLGGRETQYF. Full variable domain (missing parts from reference TRBV7-2 and TRBJ2-5): GAGVSQSPSNKVTEKGKDVELRCDPISGHTALYWYRQSLGQGLEFLIYFQGNSAPDKSGLPSDRFSAERTGGSVSTLTIQRTQQEDSAVYLCASSLGGRETQYFGPGTRLLVL.

V and J are TRBV29-1 and TRBJ2-5; the match to TRBD2 covers 8 bases. Germline V gene sequence: CDR1 SQVTM, CDR2 ANQGSEA. The CDR3 spans 18 residues. The J segment lost 4 bases and the V segment lost 4 bases, leaving 20 bases of the junction unmatched. The CDR3: CSVVSFVGREGGRETQYF. The CDR3 nucleotides are TGCAGCGTTGTTTCTTTCGTTGGCCGGGAGGGCGGGCGAGAGACCCAGTACTTC.

The chain is built from TRBV5-6 and TRBJ1-1, with TRBD1 matching over 10 bases. Germline CDR1 and CDR2: SGHDT and YYEEEE. The CDR3 extends over 15 amino acids. V shed 0 bases and J 6 bases; nucleotides not matched to a gene: 5. The CDR3 DNA follows: TGTGCCAGCAGCTTGGCGACAGGGGGCTATCCTGAAGCTTTCTTT. Translating it yields CASSLATGGYPEAFF.

CDR3 amino acids: CASSQDRGLAGAGSDTQYF. DNA of the CDR3: TGCGCCAGCAGCCAAGATAGGGGACTAGCGGGGGCGGGGTCAGATACGCAGTATTTT. The J gene is TRBJ2-3, the V gene TRBV4-3; 14 bases are shared with TRBD2. The CDR3 is 19 residues long. Germline V CDR1 and CDR2: LGHNA, YSLEER. V lost 0 bases to trimming and J lost 4 bases; unmatched junction nucleotides: 9.

J is TRBJ2-7 and V is TRBV13; 15 bases agree with TRBD2. The V and J ends lost 7 bases and 5 bases, in that order; junction bases with no gene match: 21. Germline CDR1 and CDR2: PRHDT and FYEKMQ (reference sequence). CDR3 length: 20 residues. The CDR3 DNA reads as TGTGCCAGCATGCGGGGACCTAGACGGGGACTAGCGGGAGGTCCCCACGAGCAGTACTTC. Encoded protein: CASMRGPRRGLAGGPHEQYF.

This chain links TRBV15 with TRBJ1-2; D possibly corresponds to TRBD1 (6 bases). This CDR3 has 14 amino acids. V was cut by 3 bases and J by 7 bases, with 15 bases left in between. Germline CDR1 LNHNV, CDR2 YYDKDF (reference sequence). The CDR3 nucleotides read TGTGCCACCAGCAGTTGGCAGGGGCACTTTGGCTACACCTTC. Its protein is CATSSWQGHFGYTF.

The V call is TRBV7-6, the J call TRBJ2-1; 9 bases are a match to TRBD2. CDR3 length equals 15 residues. V lost 2 bases to trimming and J lost 7 bases; unmatched junction nucleotides: 6. Germline V CDR1 and CDR2: SGHVS, FNYEAQ. The CDR3 loop reads CASSLISGRWNEQFF. In DNA, the CDR3 is TGTGCCAGCAGCTTAATTAGCGGGAGATGGAATGAGCAGTTCTTC.

The chain uses TRBV6-1 and TRBJ2-1, with TRBD2 matching over 7 bases. From germline, CDR1 is MNHNS and CDR2 SASEGT. J gave up 5 bases and V 6 bases, and 7 bases lay outside the gene matches. CDR3 size: 14 residues. The CDR3 coding sequence is TGTGCCAGCAGGCGGGAGAAGCGGGACAATGAGCAGTTCTTC. It is translated as CASRREKRDNEQFF.